This T cell receptor beta chain was sequenced during a study of T cell responses to AZD1222 COVID-19 vaccine. Notes on this clone: Its antigen is as yet unknown.

Clones were sequenced by immunoSEQ multiplex PCR, and TCRdb holds only the in-frame ones, with some missing. The sample yields more than 150,000 clones, about 93% seen once. General observations from the study: Targets within unmutated variant regions were reportedly found for nearly half of spike-specific TCRs. Only after the peak T cell response were repertoires sampled.

This CDR3 spans 14 amino acids. In germline, CDR1 is SGHAT, CDR2 FQDESV (reference sequence). V lost 2 bases to trimming and J lost 6 bases, with 13 bases between them. Sequences were derived from peripheral blood, sampled on day 0 of AZD1222 vaccination. The TCR comes from an adult in good health. V gene TRBV11-1 combines with J gene TRBJ1-2; D unresolved. The CDR3 DNA sequence: TGTGCCAGCAGCTTAAACAACTACGGTCATGGCTACACCTTC. It yields the protein CASSLNNYGHGYTF. The full variable domain, in which reference TRBV11-1 and TRBJ1-2 provide the parts outside the CDR3, is EAEVAQSPRYKITEKSQAVAFWCDPISGHATLYWYRQILGQGPELLVQFQDESVVDDSQLPKDRFSAERLKGVDSTLKIQPAELGDSAMYLCASSLNNYGHGYTFGSGTRLTVV.